This section outlines one TCR beta chain sequence together with its context. The sample originates from a study of spatial heterogeneity in lung cancer. Time point indicated: blood at routine non-recurrence follow-up after resection. The sequenced material consisted of unsorted whole RNA from tumor, nontumor lung or frozen PBMC. TCRdb recomputed calls from the 5' RACE reads with MiXCR, one row per CDR3 protein. The sample holds more than 95,000 distinct CDR3 sequences; 10% to 15% are singletons and the top ten take over 15%. The germline V gene has CDR1 SGHTA and CDR2 FQGNSA. The CDR3 sequence is 15 residues long. Trimming took 0 bases from V and 2 from J, leaving 8 bases between them.

Sequencing was performed on PBMCs, taken at follow-up. The rearrangement joins TRBV7-2 to TRBJ2-1; the D call may be TRBD1 or TRBD2 (5 bases each). This TCR derives from a male donor with early-stage non-small cell lung cancer. The CDR3, as DNA: TGTGCCAGCAGCTTAGCGGGGACCACCTACAATGAGCAGTTCTTC. Translating it yields CASSLAGTTYNEQFF.